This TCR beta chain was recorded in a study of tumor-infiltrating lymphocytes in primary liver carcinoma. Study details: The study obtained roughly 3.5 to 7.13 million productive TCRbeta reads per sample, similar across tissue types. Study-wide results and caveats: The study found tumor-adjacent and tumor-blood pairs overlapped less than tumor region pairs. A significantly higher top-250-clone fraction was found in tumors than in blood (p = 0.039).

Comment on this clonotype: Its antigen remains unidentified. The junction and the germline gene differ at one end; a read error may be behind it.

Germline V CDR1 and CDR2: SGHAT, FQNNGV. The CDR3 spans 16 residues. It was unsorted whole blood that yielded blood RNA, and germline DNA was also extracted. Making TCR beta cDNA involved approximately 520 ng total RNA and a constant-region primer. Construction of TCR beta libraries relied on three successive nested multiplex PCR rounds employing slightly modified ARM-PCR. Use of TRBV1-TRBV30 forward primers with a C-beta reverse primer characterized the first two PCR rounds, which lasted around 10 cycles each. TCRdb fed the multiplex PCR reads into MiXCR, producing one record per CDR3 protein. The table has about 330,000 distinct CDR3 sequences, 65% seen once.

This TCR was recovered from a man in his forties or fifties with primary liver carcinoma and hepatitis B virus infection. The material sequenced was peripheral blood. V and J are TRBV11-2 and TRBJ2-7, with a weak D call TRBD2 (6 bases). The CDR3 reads CTSSFEGGRSSYEQYF. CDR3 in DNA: TGTACCAGCAGCTTTGAGGGTGGGAGGAGCTCCTACGAGCAGTACTTC.